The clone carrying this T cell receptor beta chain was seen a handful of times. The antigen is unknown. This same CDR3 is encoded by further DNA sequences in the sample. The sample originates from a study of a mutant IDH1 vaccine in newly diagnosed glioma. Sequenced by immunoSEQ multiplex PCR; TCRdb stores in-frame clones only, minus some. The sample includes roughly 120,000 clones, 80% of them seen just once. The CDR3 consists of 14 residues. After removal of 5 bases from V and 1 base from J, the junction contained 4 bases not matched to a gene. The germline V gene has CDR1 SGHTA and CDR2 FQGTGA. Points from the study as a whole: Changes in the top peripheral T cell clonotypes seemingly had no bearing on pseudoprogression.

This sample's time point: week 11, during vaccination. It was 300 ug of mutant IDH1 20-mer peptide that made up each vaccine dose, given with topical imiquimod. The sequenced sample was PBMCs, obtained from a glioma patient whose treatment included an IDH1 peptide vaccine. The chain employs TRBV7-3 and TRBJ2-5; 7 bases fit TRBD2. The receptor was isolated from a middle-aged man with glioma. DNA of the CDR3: TGTGCCAGCAGCCGCGGGGGACTCCAAGAGACCCAGTACTTC. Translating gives CASSRGGLQETQYF.